The source of this T cell receptor (beta chain) is a study of blood T cell repertoires in COVID-19. CDR3 length equals 14 residues. Germline-derived CDR1 and CDR2 are LNHDA and SQIVND (reference sequence). Concerning this clone itself: Sequence at one end of the junction differs from germline and may be a read error.

In the authors' methods: Estimation of nucleated cell counts was performed using reference gene primer amplification. The repertoire was sequenced with immunoSEQ multiplex PCR; TCRdb's copy has only in-frame clones and lacks some. V and J calls and clone size are given by that table; D and trimming were obtained from the DNA. The table records 55,000 to 70,000 clones, more than 75% of them present only once. Sequenced input: peripheral blood. The V call is TRBV19, the J call TRBJ2-7; TRBD1 is a possible D gene (5 bases). The sequence derives from a woman between 18 and 30 years old with acute or convalescent COVID-19. CDR3 coding DNA: TGTGCCAGTAGTGTAGAGACAGTCTCCTACGAGCAGTACTTC. It translates to CASSVETVSYEQYF.